Sequencing of this T cell receptor beta chain was carried out in a study of human T cells and chemical hapten exposure. About the research overall: Sensitization was performed using 2% DPC on an approximately 2 cm by approximately 2 cm upper inner arm skin site. Overall study findings and caveats: Counts of TCRs above 1 in 1000 frequency stayed unchanged with DPC sensitization.

This CDR3 is 15 amino acids long. V was shortened by 2 bases and J by 0 bases, with 9 bases between the two germline ends. At least ten counts were recorded for this clonotype. The antigen remains unidentified. The study used a library that attached unique molecular identifiers to individual cDNA molecules. MiXCR was run by TCRdb on the RACE reads, yielding one entry per CDR3 protein. In the table there are tens of thousands of distinct CDR3 sequences, 9.5% to 13% of which are singletons. Noted time point: pre-sensitization, week 0. Treatment in this sample: therapeutic diphenylcyclopropenone sensitization with weekly scalp DPC.

Material: whole blood, obtained in connection with sensitization to the hapten diphenylcyclopropenone (DPC). The chain carries TRBV23-1 and TRBJ2-3; possible D gene TRBD2, 6 bases. TRBV23-1 is an ORF; its function is uncertain. The sequence derives from a woman aged 50 to 60 with alopecia areata. Some clones in this sample may be carry-over from other donors' samples. The CDR3 protein is CASSQSAGSTDTQYF. The DNA of the CDR3 is TGCGCCAGCAGTCAAAGCGCGGGGAGCACAGATACGCAGTATTTT.